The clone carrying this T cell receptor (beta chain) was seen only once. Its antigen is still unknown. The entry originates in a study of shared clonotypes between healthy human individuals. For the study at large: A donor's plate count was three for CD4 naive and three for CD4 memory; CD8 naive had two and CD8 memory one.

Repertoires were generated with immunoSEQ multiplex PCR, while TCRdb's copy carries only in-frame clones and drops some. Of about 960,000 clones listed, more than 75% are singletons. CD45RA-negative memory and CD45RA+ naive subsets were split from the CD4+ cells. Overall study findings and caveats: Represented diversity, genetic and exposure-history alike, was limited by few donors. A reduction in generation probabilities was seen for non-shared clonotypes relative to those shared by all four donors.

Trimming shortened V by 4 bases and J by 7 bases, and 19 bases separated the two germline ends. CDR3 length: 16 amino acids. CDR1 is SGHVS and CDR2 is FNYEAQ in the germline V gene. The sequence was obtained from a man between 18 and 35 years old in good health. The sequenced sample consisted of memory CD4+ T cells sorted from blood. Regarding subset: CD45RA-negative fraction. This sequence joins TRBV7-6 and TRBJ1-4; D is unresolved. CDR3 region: CASSSPSHKGREKLFF. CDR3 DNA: TGTGCCAGCAGCTCACCCTCGCACAAAGGGCGTGAAAAACTGTTTTTT.